This passage covers 23 T cell receptor beta chains from one sample sequenced in a study of blood T cell repertoires in COVID-19. Here immunoSEQ multiplex PCR was the method, and the copy in TCRdb shows in-frame clones only, minus some. The data show about 250,000 clones, around 85% seen once. The material sequenced was peripheral blood. The source of these receptors is a woman of 80 years or more with acute or convalescent COVID-19.

The chain carries TRBV5-4 and TRBJ2-5, with D perhaps matching TRBD2 (6 bases). Germline assignment: CDR1 SGHNT and CDR2 YYREEE (reference sequence). The CDR3 has 15 amino acids. V dropped 0 bases and J dropped 2 bases, with 11 bases sitting between them. CDR3 nucleotide sequence: TGTGCCAGCAGCTTGGCCGGGGGAGGTCAAGAGACCCAGTACTTC. Protein: CASSLAGGGQETQYF.

The V gene is TRBV5-1, the J gene TRBJ2-3, with TRBD2 identical over 7 bases. The CDR3 length is 15 residues. The germline CDR1 and CDR2 sequences are SGHRS and YFSETQ. V trimming: 0 bases; J trimming: 4 bases; junction bases outside the gene matches: 5. CDR3 bases: TGCGCCAGCAGCTTGGGCGGGAGATCGGCAGATACGCAGTATTTT. Its protein product is CASSLGGRSADTQYF.

The chain combines TRBV9 with TRBJ2-7; D is uncertain. Germline assignment: CDR1 SGDLS and CDR2 YYNGEE. The CDR3 totals 14 residues. Trimming removed 0 bases at V and 3 bases at J, with 10 bases between. The CDR3 region is CASSVVPGDYEQYF. CDR3 bases: TGTGCCAGCAGCGTAGTGCCCGGAGACTACGAGCAGTACTTC.

V is TRBV7-6 and J is TRBJ2-6; tentative D call: TRBD1 (6 bases). This CDR3 is built from 17 residues. Germline CDR1 SGHVS, CDR2 FNYEAQ. Trimming removed 5 bases from V and 0 bases from J, with 14 bases in between. CDR3 nucleotides: TGTGCCAGCAGCGCCGACAGGATCAGCTCTGGGGCCAACGTCCTGACTTTC. Its translation is CASSADRISSGANVLTF.

The chain recombines TRBV5-4 with TRBJ2-1; maybe TRBD2 (5 bases). The germline V gene has CDR1 SGHNT and CDR2 YYREEE (reference sequence). V lost 2 bases and J lost 8, with 20 bases in between. This CDR3 is 16 amino acids long. The CDR3 nucleotides are TGTGCCAGCAGCTTTTCAATAGGGAGCACAAACGATGAGCAGTTCTTC. Encoded protein: CASSFSIGSTNDEQFF.

This chain uses TRBV5-4 with TRBJ2-3; possible D gene TRBD2, 6 bases. The germline gives CDR1 SGHNT, CDR2 YYREEE (reference sequence). CDR3 length equals 17 residues. Trimming cost V 5 bases and J 3 bases, with 22 bases left between them. CDR3 nucleotide sequence: TGTGCCAGCAGTCTCCCGGTGCGGGGTCCGGGGACAGATACGCAGTATTTT. This translates into CASSLPVRGPGTDTQYF.

V is TRBV9 and J is TRBJ1-2; the match to TRBD1 covers 10 bases. The CDR3 has 16 amino acids. V dropped 0 bases and J dropped 8; count of bases not matched to a gene: 10. Germline CDR1 SGDLS, CDR2 YYNGEE. As DNA, the CDR3 is TGTGCCAGCAGCGTAGGGGACAGGGGAATCAACGGCGGCTACACCTTC. Translation: CASSVGDRGINGGYTF.

The V gene is TRBV7-9, the J gene TRBJ1-2; D is perhaps TRBD1 (6 bases). Germline V gene lookup returns CDR1 SEHNR and CDR2 FQNEAQ (reference sequence). CDR3 length: 15 residues. The germline V and J ends were trimmed by 5 bases and 4 bases, with 17 bases remaining between them. CDR3 sequence: CASSRAGGAVYGYTF. In DNA, the CDR3 is TGTGCCAGCAGCCGTGCGGGGGGCGCGGTCTATGGCTACACCTTC.

This clone appeared once. V and J are TRBV18 and TRBJ2-1; possible D gene TRBD1, 6 bases. V was pared by 0 bases and J by 5 bases, with 11 bases between. This CDR3 region has 15 residues. Germline CDR1 and CDR2: KGHSH and LQKENI. The CDR3 coding sequence is TGTGCCAGCTCACCACCTGTGCAGGGGAACAATGAGCAGTTCTTC. Its translation: CASSPPVQGNNEQFF.

The chain employs TRBV5-1 and TRBJ2-2; tentatively, D is TRBD2 (6 bases). V lost 3 bases and J 6 bases, leaving 18 bases between the germline ends. The CDR3 is 16 residues long. The germline V gene has CDR1 SGHRS and CDR2 YFSETQ. For the CDR3, the DNA is TGCGCCAGCAGCTGGCCGCGACAAGGGAGGTCCGGGGAGCTGTTTTTT. Its translation is CASSWPRQGRSGELFF.

The genes are TRBV28 and TRBJ1-2; possibly TRBD1 for D (6 bases). Germline values: CDR1 MDHEN, CDR2 SYDVKM. Trimming took 7 bases from V and 2 from J, leaving 23 bases between them. CDR3 length equals 17 residues. The chain's CDR3 is CASTSGTRRWGNYGYTF. Written as DNA, the CDR3 is TGTGCCAGCACATCCGGGACAAGGAGATGGGGGAACTATGGCTACACCTTC.

The chain has TRBV6-6 and TRBJ1-5, with 9 bases that match TRBD1. Germline CDR1 and CDR2: MNHNY and SVGAGI (reference sequence). V trimming: 6 bases; J trimming: 9 bases; junction bases outside the gene matches: 12. The CDR3 contains 15 residues. This CDR3 reads CASSLGQGPRAPQHF. DNA of the CDR3: TGTGCCAGCAGCTTAGGACAGGGGCCACGCGCGCCCCAGCATTTT.

The chain recombines TRBV19 with TRBJ1-2; a weak D match, TRBD1 (5 bases). V lost 2 bases and J 3 bases, leaving 10 bases between the germline ends. Germline CDR1 is LNHDA and CDR2 is SQIVND (reference sequence). The CDR3 has 14 residues. Here the CDR3 reads CASSIRGQDYGYTF. The DNA for the CDR3 is TGTGCCAGTAGTATAAGGGGCCAAGACTATGGCTACACCTTC. The variable domain in full, completed from reference TRBV19 and TRBJ1-2, reads DGGITQSPKYLFRKEGQNVTLSCEQNLNHDAMYWYRQDPGQGLRLIYYSQIVNDFQKGDIAEGYSVSREKKESFPLTVTSAQKNPTAFYLCASSIRGQDYGYTFGSGTRLTVV.

The chain combines TRBV29-1 with TRBJ2-3, with 11 positions matching TRBD2. V lost 6 bases to trimming and J lost 3 bases; unmatched junction nucleotides: 5. Per the germline V gene, CDR1 is SQVTM and CDR2 is ANQGSEA. The CDR3 covers 14 residues. Here the CDR3 reads CSVAGTSGTDTQYF. Here the CDR3 DNA reads TGCAGCGTAGCCGGGACTAGCGGAACAGATACGCAGTATTTT.

CDR3 loop: CASSTGVGTEAFF. Here the CDR3 DNA reads TGTGCCAGCAGTACAGGGGTGGGCACTGAAGCTTTCTTT. V and J are TRBV7-3 and TRBJ1-1, with TRBD1 identical over 7 bases. Germline V lookup: CDR1 SGHTA, CDR2 FQGTGA. This CDR3 is built from 13 residues. The V segment lost 6 bases and the J segment 4 bases; nucleotides outside the gene matches: 5.

The rearrangement joins TRBV5-6 to TRBJ2-1, with 9 bases that match TRBD2. The CDR3 is 14 residues long. The germline V gene encodes CDR1 SGHDT and CDR2 YYEEEE. The V gene end was trimmed by 1 base and the J gene end by 8 bases; junction bases not matched to a gene: 4. Written as DNA, the CDR3 is TGTGCCAGCAGCTTGAAGCCTAGCGGGGATGAGCAGTTCTTC. Translating gives CASSLKPSGDEQFF.

The chain recombines TRBV5-1 with TRBJ2-3, with 14 bases matching TRBD2. Per germline, CDR1 SGHRS and CDR2 YFSETQ. This CDR3 is 17 amino acids long. J gave up 3 bases and V 0 bases, and 3 bases lay outside the gene matches. In nucleotides, the CDR3 is TGCGCCAGCAGCTTGGGGGGACTAGCGGGAGCGACAGATACGCAGTATTTT. Amino acid sequence: CASSLGGLAGATDTQYF.

This chain uses TRBV15 with TRBJ2-2, with D possibly being TRBD2 (5 bases). There are 15 residues in the CDR3. The V end was cut by 9 bases, the J end by 4 bases, with 18 bases between. Germline V gene sequence: CDR1 LNHNV, CDR2 YYDKDF (reference sequence). The CDR3 DNA follows: TGTGCCACTGCCGATTTAGCGTTGAGCACCGGGGAGCTGTTTTTT. It specifies CATADLALSTGELFF. Together with reference TRBV15 and TRBJ2-2, the CDR3 gives the full variable domain: DAMVIQNPRYQVTQFGKPVTLSCSQTLNHNVMYWYQQKSSQAPKLLFHYYDKDFNNEADTPDNFQSRRPNTSFCFLDIRSPGLGDTAMYLCATADLALSTGELFFGEGSRLTVL.

This clone appeared a few times. This chain joins TRBV19 and TRBJ1-1; TRBD1 might be the D (6 bases). V was pared by 5 bases and J by 7 bases, with 14 bases between. CDR1 and CDR2 from the germline V gene are LNHDA and SQIVND (reference sequence). The length of the CDR3 is 13 residues. The CDR3 nucleotides read TGTGCCAGTAGTTCGACAGGCCGGGGTGAAGCTTTCTTT. Translating gives CASSSTGRGEAFF.

A single count supports this clone. This rearrangement joins TRBV19 to TRBJ2-1, with TRBD1 identical over 10 bases. The CDR3 consists of 17 residues. Germline V gives CDR1 LNHDA, CDR2 SQIVND (reference sequence). Trimming cost V 7 bases and J 7 bases; bases outside gene matches: 16. The CDR3 coding sequence is TGTGCCAGTACTATCTTTTTCGGGACAGGGGTGAGGAATGAGCAGTTCTTC. Its protein product is CASTIFFGTGVRNEQFF.

The chain recombines TRBV3-1 (or the pseudogene TRBV3-2) with TRBJ1-5, with D unclear. The germline CDR1 and CDR2 sequences are LGHDT and YNNKEL (reference sequence). The CDR3 consists of 14 residues. V dropped 4 bases and J dropped 3 bases, with 10 bases sitting between them. This chain's CDR3 is CASSPSGYNQPQHF. The CDR3 nucleotides read TGTGCCAGCAGCCCCTCAGGCTACAATCAGCCCCAGCATTTT.

This chain connects TRBV27 to TRBJ1-1, with TRBD1 matching 9 bases. Germline CDR1 reads MNHEY; CDR2 reads SMNVEV (reference sequence). CDR3 length equals 16 residues. V was pared by 1 base and J by 1 base, with 4 bases of the junction left unmatched. In DNA form, the CDR3 reads TGTGCCAGCAGTTTATGGGGGACAGGGCAGAACACTGAAGCTTTCTTT. It specifies CASSLWGTGQNTEAFF.

The gene calls are TRBV5-1 and TRBJ2-5, with D possibly TRBD1 on 6 matching bases. The V and J ends lost 4 bases and 5 bases respectively, with 18 bases between them. CDR3 length: 15 residues. CDR1 is SGHRS, CDR2 YFSETQ, per germline. For the CDR3, the DNA is TGCGCCAGCAGCCCTACAGGGTATTTCGCGGAGACCCAGTACTTC. It translates to CASSPTGYFAETQYF.